These T cell receptor beta chains were read from a single sample in a study of breast tumors, draining lymph nodes, adjacent tissues. TCRdb recomputed calls from the multiplex PCR reads with MiXCR, one row per CDR3 protein. The data show approximately 200,000 distinct CDR3 sequences, with around a third seen just once and roughly 4% held by the top ten. The material sequenced was axillary lymph node tissue. The receptors derive from a female donor with breast cancer. Some clones in this sample may be carry-over from other donors' samples. Each CDR3 is given with its conserved first and last residue. A D gene is named only where the DNA matches it firmly. Clone sizes are given selectively: once, few, many, or a class where the clone is expanded.

D gene	clone size	V gene	J gene	CDR3 DNA	CDR3 protein
-	-	TRBV11-2	TRBJ2-7	TGTGCCAGCAGCCCCGTAGGTGGCGCGCCCGAGCAGTACTTC	CASSPVGGAPEQYF
-	many	TRBV7-3	TRBJ2-3	TGTGCCAGCAGCTTGGCAGGGATGAAAGATACGCAGTATTTT	CASSLAGMKDTQYF
-	many	TRBV7-3	TRBJ2-1	TGTGCCAGCAGCCCACCGGACAGAACAACCAACAATGAGCAGTTCTTC	CASSPPDRTTNNEQFF
-	-	TRBV15	TRBJ1-6	TGTGCCACCAGCAGTCGGATGAGACTAGCGGGAGTTAGCAATTCACCCCTCCACTTT	CATSSRMRLAGVSNSPLHF
-	many	TRBV4-3	TRBJ1-4	TGCGCCAGCAGCCAAGATTTTCGGCAGGGGGAAAAACTGTTTTTT	CASSQDFRQGEKLFF
-	many	TRBV5-6	TRBJ1-3	TGTGCCAGCAGCTTGGTGGCAGGGGCAGCCGGAAACACCATATATTTT	CASSLVAGAAGNTIYF
TRBD1	many	TRBV30	TRBJ2-5	TGTGCCTGGAGTGTGGGGGCGACAGGGTATGAGACCCAGTACTTC	CAWSVGATGYETQYF
-	many	TRBV7-6	TRBJ2-2	TGTGCCAGCAGCGTAGGGACCACCGGGGAGCTGTTTTTT	CASSVGTTGELFF
-	many	TRBV24-1	TRBJ2-5	TGTGCCACCAGTGACCCGGTAGGGACCCAGTACTTC	CATSDPVGTQYF
TRBD1	few	TRBV18	TRBJ1-2	TGTGCCAGCTCACCACCATCAGGGGGCTTCTATGGCTACACCTTC	CASSPPSGGFYGYTF
TRBD1	many	TRBV5-4	TRBJ2-1	TGTGCCAGCAGCTTGGAGGGGGCGTCTGAGCAGTTCTTC	CASSLEGASEQFF
-	-	TRBV28	TRBJ2-1	TGTGCCAGCAGCCGACAGGAGTACAATGAGCAGTTCTTC	CASSRQEYNEQFF
-	many	TRBV11-2	TRBJ2-1	TGTGCCAGCAGCCGACCTGGGACATCCGTCCACAATGAGCAGTTCTTC	CASSRPGTSVHNEQFF
TRBD2	many	TRBV12-3/TRBV12-4	TRBJ2-6	TGTGCCAGCAGTTTAAGTGGGGGGGTCGGGGCCAACGTCCTGACTTTC	CASSLSGGVGANVLTF
-	many	TRBV28	TRBJ2-7	TGTGCCAGCAGTTTATCGGGGGTAATCTCCTACGAGCAGTACTTC	CASSLSGVISYEQYF
TRBD1	many	TRBV7-9	TRBJ1-2	TGTGCCAGCAGCTCGCCAGGGGGATTTGGCTACACCTTC	CASSSPGGFGYTF